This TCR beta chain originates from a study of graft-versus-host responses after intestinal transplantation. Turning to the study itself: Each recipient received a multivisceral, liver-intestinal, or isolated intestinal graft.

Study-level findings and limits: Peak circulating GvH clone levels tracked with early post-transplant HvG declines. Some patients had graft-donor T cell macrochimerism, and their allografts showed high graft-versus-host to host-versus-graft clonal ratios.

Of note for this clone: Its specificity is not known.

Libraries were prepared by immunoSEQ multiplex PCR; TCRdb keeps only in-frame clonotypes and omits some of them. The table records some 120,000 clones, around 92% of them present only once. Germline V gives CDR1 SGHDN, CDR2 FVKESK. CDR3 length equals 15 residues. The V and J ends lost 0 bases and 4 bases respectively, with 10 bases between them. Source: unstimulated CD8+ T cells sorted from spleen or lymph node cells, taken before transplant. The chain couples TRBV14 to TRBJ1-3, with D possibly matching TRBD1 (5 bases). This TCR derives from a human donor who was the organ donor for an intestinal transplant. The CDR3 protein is CASSQDWGDGNTIYF. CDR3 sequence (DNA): TGTGCCAGCAGCCAAGATTGGGGGGACGGAAACACCATATATTTT.